Listed here is a single T cell receptor beta chain. Study processing details: Nucleated cell counts were estimated from reference gene primer amplification. Using immunoSEQ multiplex PCR, the repertoire was profiled, and TCRdb retains in-frame clones only, with some absent. V and J calls and clone size are as listed in that table; D and trimming were resolved from the DNA. This sample has about 110,000 clones, with less than 85% found just once. The data derive from a study of blood T cell repertoires in COVID-19. Study-level information: Sites in the United States, Italy and Spain provided acute and convalescent COVID-19 samples. Sources were T cells, B-cell-depleted T cells, or PBMCs; the material itself was cDNA or gDNA.

The germline V and J ends were trimmed by 7 bases and 3 bases, with 19 bases remaining between them. Germline assignment: CDR1 SQVTM and CDR2 ANQGSEA. This CDR3 is built from 14 residues. The clonotype comes from a woman between 40 and 50 years old with acute or convalescent COVID-19. The chain combines TRBV29-1 with TRBJ2-7; possible D gene TRBD2, 5 bases. The sequencing input was peripheral blood. The CDR3 spells CSARTGTRDYEQYF. The DNA for the CDR3 is TGCAGCGCCCGAACTGGAACCCGGGACTACGAGCAGTACTTC.